Sequencing of this T cell receptor (beta chain) was carried out in a study of graft-versus-host responses after intestinal transplantation. Whole-study context: Recipients across the board were started on anti-thymocyte globulin induction, then kept on tacrolimus and steroids for two to three years. Findings of the study overall: Recipient marrow harbored GvH clones, some of which surfaced first in ileum or blood.

TCRdb keeps only in-frame clones here, not all; method: immunoSEQ multiplex PCR. The data hold about 40,000 clones, with approximately 95% observed a single time. The germline gives CDR1 SGHTA, CDR2 FQGNSA. CDR3 length: 17 residues. V lost 2 bases, J lost 4 bases, and 13 bases stayed unmatched. To note about this clone: The antigen remains unidentified.

This sequence joins TRBV7-2 and TRBJ2-7; 8 nucleotides match TRBD1. The sequences come from unstimulated CD8+ T cells sorted from spleen or lymph node cells, collected before transplant. The TCR was taken from a human donor who was the organ donor for an intestinal transplant. CDR3 nucleotides: TGTGCCAGCAGCTTATGGGTTTTCGGGACAGGCACTTACGAGCAGTACTTC. Protein: CASSLWVFGTGTYEQYF.